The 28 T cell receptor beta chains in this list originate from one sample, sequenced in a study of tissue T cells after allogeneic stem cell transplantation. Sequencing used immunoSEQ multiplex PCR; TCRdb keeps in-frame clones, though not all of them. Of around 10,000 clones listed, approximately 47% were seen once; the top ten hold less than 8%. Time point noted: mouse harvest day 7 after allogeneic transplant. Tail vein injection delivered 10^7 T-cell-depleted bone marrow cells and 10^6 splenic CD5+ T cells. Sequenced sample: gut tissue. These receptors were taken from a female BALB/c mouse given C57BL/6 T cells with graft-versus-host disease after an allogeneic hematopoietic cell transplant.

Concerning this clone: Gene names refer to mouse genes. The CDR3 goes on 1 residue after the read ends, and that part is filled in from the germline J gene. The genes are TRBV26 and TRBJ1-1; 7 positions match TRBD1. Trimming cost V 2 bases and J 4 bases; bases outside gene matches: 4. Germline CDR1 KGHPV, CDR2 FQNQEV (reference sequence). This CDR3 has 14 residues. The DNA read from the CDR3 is TGTGCCAGCAGTCTGGAGACAGGGAGCACAGAAGTCTTC. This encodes CASSLETGSTEVF. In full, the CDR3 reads CASSLETGSTEVFF.

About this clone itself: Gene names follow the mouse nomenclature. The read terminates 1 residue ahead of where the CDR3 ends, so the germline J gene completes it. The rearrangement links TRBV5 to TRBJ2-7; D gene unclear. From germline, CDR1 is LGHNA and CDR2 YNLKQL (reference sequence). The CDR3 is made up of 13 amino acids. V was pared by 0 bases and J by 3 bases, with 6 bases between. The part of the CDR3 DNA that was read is TGTGCCAGCAGCCAAGATCGCATCTATGAACAGTAC. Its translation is CASSQDRIYEQY. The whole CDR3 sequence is CASSQDRIYEQYF.

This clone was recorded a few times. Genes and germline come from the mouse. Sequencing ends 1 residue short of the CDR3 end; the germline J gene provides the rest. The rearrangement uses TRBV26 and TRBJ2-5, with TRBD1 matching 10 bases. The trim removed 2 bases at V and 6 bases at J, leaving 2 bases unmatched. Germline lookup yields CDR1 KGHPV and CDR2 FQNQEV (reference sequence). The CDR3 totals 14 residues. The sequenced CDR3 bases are TGTGCCAGCAGTCTGGGACAGGGGGGGGACACCCAGTAC. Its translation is CASSLGQGGDTQY. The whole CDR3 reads CASSLGQGGDTQYF.

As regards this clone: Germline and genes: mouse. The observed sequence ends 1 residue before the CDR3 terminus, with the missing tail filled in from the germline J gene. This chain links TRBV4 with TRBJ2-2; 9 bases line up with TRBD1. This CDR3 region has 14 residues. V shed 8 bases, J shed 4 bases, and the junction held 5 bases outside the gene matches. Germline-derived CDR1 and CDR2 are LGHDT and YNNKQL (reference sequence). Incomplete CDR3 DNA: TGTGCCAGCGGGGACAGGGAGGGCACCGGGCAGCTCTAC. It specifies CASGDREGTGQLY. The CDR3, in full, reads CASGDREGTGQLYF.

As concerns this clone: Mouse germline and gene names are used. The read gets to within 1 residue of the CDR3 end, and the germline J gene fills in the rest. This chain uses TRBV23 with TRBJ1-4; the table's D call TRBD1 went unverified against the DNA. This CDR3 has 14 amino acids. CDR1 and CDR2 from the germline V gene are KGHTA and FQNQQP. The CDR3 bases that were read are TGCTCCAGCAGTCACGGGACACTCAACGAAAGATTATTT. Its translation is CSSSHGTLNERLF. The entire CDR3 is CSSSHGTLNERLFF.

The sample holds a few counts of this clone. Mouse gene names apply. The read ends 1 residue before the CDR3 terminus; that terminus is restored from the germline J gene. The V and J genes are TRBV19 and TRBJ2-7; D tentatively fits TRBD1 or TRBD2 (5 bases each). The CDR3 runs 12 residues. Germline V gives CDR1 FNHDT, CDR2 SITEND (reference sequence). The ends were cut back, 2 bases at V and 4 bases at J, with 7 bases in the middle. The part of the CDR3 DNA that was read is TGTGCCAGCAGTATGGGGGATTATGAACAGTAC. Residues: CASSMGDYEQY. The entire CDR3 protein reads CASSMGDYEQYF.

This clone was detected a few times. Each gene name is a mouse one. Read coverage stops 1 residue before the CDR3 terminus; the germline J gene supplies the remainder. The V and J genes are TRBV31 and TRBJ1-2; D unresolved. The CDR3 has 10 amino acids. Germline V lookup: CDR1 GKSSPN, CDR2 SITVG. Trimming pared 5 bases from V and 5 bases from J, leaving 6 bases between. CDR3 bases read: TGTGCCTGGGAGACATCCGACTACACC. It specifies CAWETSDYT. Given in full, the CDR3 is CAWETSDYTF.

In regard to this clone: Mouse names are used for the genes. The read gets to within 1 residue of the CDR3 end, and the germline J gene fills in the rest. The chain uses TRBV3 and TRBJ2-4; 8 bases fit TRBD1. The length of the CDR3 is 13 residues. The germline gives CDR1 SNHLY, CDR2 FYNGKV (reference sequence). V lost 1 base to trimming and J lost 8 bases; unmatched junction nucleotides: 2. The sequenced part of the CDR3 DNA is TGTGCCAGCAGCTTAGATGGACAGGGCACCTTGTAC. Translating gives CASSLDGQGTLY. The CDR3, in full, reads CASSLDGQGTLYF. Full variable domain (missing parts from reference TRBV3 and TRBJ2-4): GPKVLQIPSHQIIDMGQMVTLNCDPVSNHLYFYWYKQILGQQMEFLVNFYNGKVMEKSKLFKDQFSVERPDGSYFTLKIQPTALEDSAVYFCASSLDGQGTLYFGAGTRLSVL.

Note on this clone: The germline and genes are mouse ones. The CDR3 is CASSLETGSTGQLYF. CDR3 DNA, as far as it was read: TGTGCAAGCAGCTTAGAGACAGGGTCCACCGGGCAGCTCTAC. The chain recombines TRBV16 with TRBJ2-2; the match to TRBD1 covers 7 bases. The read is 1 residue too short to cover the CDR3 end, so that end is filled in from the germline J gene. The trim removed 0 bases at V and 4 bases at J, leaving 2 bases unmatched. The length of the CDR3 is 15 residues. The germline CDR1 and CDR2 sequences are SGHSA and FRNQAP.

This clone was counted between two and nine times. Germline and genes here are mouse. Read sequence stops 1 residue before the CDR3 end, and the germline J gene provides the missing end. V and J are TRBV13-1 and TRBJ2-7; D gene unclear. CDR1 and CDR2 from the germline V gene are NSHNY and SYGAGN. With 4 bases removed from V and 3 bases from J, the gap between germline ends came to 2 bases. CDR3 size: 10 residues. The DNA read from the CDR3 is TGTGCCAGCAGTCACTATGAACAGTAC. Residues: CASSHYEQY. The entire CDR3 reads CASSHYEQYF.

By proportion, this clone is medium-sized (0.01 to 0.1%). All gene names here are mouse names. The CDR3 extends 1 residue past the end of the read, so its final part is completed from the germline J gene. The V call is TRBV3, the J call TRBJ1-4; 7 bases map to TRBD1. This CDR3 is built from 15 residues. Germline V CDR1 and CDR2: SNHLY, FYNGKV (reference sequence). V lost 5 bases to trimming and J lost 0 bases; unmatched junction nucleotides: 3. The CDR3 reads CASSPQGLSNERLFF. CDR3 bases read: TGTGCCAGCAGCCCACAGGGGCTTTCCAACGAAAGATTATTT. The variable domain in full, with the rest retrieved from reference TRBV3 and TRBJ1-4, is GPKVLQIPSHQIIDMGQMVTLNCDPVSNHLYFYWYKQILGQQMEFLVNFYNGKVMEKSKLFKDQFSVERPDGSYFTLKIQPTALEDSAVYFCASSPQGLSNERLFFGHGTKLSVL.

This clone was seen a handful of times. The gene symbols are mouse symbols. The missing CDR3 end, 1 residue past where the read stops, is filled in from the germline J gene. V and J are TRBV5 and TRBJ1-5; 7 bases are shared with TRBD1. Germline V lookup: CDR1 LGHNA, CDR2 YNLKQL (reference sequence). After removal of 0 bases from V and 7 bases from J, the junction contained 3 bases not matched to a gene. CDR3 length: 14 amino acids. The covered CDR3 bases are TGTGCCAGCAGCCAAGATGGCAGGGGGCAGGCTCCGCTT. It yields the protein CASSQDGRGQAPL. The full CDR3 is CASSQDGRGQAPLF.

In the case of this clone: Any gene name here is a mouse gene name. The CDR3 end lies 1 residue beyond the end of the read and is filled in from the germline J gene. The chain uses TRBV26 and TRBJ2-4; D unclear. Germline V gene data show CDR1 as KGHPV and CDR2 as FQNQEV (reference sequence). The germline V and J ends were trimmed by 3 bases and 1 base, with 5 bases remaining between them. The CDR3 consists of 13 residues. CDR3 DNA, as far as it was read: TGTGCCAGCAGTCTCAACCGTCAAAACACCTTGTAC. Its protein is CASSLNRQNTLY. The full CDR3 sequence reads CASSLNRQNTLYF.

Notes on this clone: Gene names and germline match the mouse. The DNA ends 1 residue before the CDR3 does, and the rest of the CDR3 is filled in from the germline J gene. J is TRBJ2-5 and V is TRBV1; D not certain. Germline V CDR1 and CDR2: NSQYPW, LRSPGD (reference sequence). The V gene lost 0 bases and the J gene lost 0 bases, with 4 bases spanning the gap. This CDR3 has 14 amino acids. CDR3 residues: CTCSADWNQDTQYF. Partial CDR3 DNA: TGCACCTGCAGTGCAGACTGGAACCAAGACACCCAGTAC.

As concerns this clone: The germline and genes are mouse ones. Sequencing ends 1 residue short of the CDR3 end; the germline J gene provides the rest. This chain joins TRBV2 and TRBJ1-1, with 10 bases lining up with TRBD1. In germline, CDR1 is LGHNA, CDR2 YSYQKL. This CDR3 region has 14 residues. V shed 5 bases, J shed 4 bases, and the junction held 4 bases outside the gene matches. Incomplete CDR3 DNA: TGTGCCAGCAGCTCCCGGGACAGGGGCACAGAAGTCTTC. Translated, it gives CASSSRDRGTEVF. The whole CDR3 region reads CASSSRDRGTEVFF. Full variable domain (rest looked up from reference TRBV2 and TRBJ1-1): DPKIIQKPKYLVAVTGSEKILICEQYLGHNAMYWYRQSAKKPLEFMFSYSYQKLMDNQTASSRFQPQSSKKNHLDLQITALKPDDSATYFCASSSRDRGTEVFFGKGTRLTVV.

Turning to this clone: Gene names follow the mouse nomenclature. Partial CDR3 DNA: TGTGCCAGCAGTCCCCAATATGAACAGTAC. This translates into CASSPQYEQY. The whole CDR3 region reads CASSPQYEQYF. The chain links TRBV26 to TRBJ2-7; D is ambiguous. The sequence runs out 1 residue before the end of the CDR3; the remainder is reconstructed from the germline J gene. The V gene's germline CDR1 is KGHPV and CDR2 FQNQEV (reference sequence). The V gene lost 4 bases and the J gene lost 4 bases, with 5 bases spanning the gap. The CDR3 runs to 11 residues.

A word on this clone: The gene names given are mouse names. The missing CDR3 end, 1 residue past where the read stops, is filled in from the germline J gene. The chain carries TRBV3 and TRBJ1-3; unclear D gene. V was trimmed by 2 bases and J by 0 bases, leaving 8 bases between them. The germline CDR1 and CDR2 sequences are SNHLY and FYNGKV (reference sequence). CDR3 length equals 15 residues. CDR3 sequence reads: CASSLLLNSGNTLYF. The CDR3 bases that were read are TGTGCCAGCAGCTTATTATTGAATTCTGGAAATACGCTCTAT.

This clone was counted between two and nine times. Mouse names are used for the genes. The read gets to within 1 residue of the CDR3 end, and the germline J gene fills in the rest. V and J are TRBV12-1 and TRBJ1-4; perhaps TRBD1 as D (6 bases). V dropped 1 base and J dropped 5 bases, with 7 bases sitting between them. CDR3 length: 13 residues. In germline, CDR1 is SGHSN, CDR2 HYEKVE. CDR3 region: CASSLGHNERLFF. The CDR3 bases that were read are TGTGCCAGCTCTCTGGGACATAACGAAAGATTATTT.

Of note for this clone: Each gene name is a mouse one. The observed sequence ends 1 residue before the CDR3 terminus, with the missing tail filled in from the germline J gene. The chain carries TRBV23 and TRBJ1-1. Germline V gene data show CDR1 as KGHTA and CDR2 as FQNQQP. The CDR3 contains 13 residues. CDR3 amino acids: CSSSQVGHTEVFF. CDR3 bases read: TGCTCCAGCAGTCAAGTAGGACACACAGAAGTCTTC.

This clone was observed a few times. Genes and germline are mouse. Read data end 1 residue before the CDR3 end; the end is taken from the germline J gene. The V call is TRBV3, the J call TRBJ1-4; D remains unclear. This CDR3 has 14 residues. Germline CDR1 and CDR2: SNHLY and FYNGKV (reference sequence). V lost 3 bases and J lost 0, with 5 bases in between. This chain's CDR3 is CASSLGFSNERLFF. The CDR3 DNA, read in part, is TGTGCCAGCAGCTTGGGGTTTTCCAACGAAAGATTATTT.

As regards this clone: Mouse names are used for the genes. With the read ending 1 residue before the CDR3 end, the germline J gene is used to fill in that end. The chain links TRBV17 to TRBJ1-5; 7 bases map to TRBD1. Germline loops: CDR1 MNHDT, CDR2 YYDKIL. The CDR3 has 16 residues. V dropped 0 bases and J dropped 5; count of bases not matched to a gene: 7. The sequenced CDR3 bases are TGTGCTAGCAGTAGAGATCGCACAGGGGTTGACCAGGCTCCGCTT. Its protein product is CASSRDRTGVDQAPL. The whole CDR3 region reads CASSRDRTGVDQAPLF.

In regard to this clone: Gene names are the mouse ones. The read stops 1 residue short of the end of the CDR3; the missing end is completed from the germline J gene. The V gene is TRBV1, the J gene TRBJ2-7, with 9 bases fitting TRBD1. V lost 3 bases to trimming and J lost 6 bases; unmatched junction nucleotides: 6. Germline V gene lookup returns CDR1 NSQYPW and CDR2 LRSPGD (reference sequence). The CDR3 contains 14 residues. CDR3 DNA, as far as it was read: TGCACCTGCAGTGCGAGAGACAGGGGGGTTGAACAGTAC. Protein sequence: CTCSARDRGVEQY. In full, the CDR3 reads CTCSARDRGVEQYF.

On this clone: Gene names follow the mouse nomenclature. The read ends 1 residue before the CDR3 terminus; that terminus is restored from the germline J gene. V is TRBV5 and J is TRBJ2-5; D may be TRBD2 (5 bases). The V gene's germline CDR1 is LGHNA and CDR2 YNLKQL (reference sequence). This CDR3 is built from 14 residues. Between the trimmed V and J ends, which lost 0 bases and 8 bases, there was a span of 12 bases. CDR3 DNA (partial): TGTGCCAGCAGCCAAGACTGGGCTCGAGGCACCCAGTAC. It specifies CASSQDWARGTQY. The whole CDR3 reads CASSQDWARGTQYF.

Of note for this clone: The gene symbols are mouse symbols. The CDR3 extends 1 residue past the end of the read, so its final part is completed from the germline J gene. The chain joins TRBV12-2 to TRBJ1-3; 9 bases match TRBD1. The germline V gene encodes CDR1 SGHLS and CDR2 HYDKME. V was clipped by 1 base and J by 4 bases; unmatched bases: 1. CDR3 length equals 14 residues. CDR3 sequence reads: CASSLGQGGNTLYF. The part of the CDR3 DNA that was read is TGTGCCAGCTCTCTTGGACAGGGGGGAAATACGCTCTAT.

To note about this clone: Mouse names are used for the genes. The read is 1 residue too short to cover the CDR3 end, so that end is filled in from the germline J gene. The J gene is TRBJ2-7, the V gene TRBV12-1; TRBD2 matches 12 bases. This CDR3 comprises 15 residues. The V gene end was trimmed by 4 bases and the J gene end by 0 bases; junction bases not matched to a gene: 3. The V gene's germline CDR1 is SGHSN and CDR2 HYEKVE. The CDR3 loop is CASSDWGGSSYEQYF. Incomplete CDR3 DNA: TGTGCCAGCTCGGACTGGGGGGGGAGCTCCTATGAACAGTAC.

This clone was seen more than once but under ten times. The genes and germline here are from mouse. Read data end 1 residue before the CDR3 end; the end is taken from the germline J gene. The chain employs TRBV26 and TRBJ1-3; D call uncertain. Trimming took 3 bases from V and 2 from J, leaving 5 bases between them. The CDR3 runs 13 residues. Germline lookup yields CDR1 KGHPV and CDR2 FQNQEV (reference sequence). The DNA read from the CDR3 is TGTGCCAGCAGTCTCGAGGCTGGAAATACGCTCTAT. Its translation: CASSLEAGNTLY. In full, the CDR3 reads CASSLEAGNTLYF.

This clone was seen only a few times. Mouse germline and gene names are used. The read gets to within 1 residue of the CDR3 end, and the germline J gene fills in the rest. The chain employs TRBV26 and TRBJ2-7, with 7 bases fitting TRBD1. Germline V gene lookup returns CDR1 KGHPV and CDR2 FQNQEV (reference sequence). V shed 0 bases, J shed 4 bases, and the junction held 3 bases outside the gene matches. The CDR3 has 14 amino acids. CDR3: CASSLSSRGYEQYF. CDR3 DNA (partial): TGTGCCAGCAGTCTGTCGTCCAGGGGGTATGAACAGTAC.

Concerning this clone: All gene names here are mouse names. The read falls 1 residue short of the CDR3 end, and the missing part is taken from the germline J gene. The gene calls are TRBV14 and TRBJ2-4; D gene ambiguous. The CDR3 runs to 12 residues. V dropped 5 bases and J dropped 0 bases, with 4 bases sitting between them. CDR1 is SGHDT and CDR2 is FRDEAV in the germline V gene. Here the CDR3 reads CASSTSQNTLYF. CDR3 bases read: TGTGCCAGCAGCACAAGTCAAAACACCTTGTAC. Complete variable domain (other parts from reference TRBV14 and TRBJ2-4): EAGVTQSPRYAVLQEGQAVSFWCDPISGHDTLYWYQQPRDQGPQLLVYFRDEAVIDNSQLPSDRFSAVRPKGTNSTLKIQSAKQGDTATYLCASSTSQNTLYFGAGTRLSVL.